These T cell receptor beta chains were read from a single sample in a study of cytomegalovirus exposure and HLA in healthy donors. Produced via immunoSEQ multiplex PCR; TCRdb's table is partial and in-frame only. The sample consists of under 130,000 clones, around two thirds of them appearing once. The specimen sequenced was PBMCs. All receptors come from a man aged 50 to 59 in good health and CMV-seropositive. The CDR3 runs from the conserved cysteine through the conserved F or W. A D gene is named only where the DNA matches it firmly. A row's size may be missing; if present it is once, few, many or a size class.

>TRBV9|.|.|TRBJ2-6
CASSVGGSGANVLTF
TGTGCCAGCAGCGTAGGAGGGTCTGGGGCCAACGTCCTGACTTTC
>TRBV7-7|.|.|TRBJ2-1
CASSLRVYNEQFF
TGTGCCAGCAGCCTCCGGGTCTACAATGAGCAGTTCTTC
>TRBV30|.|.|TRBJ2-2
CAWSVGFVGLTGELFF
TGTGCCTGGAGTGTCGGATTTGTGGGACTCACCGGGGAGCTGTTTTTT
>TRBV7-8|.|TRBD1|TRBJ2-5
CASSFRQGETQYF
TGTGCCAGCAGCTTCCGACAGGGCGAGACCCAGTACTTC
>TRBV5-4|.|.|TRBJ2-5
CASSRGGAGGGETQYF
TGTGCCAGCAGCAGAGGGGGCGCCGGGGGGGGAGAGACCCAGTACTTC
>TRBV30|.|.|TRBJ2-3
CAWRHRVNTDTQYF
TGTGCCTGGAGACACAGGGTAAACACAGATACGCAGTATTTT
>TRBV6-1|.|.|TRBJ2-7
CASSEVGEDEQYF
TGTGCCAGCAGTGAAGTCGGAGAGGACGAGCAGTACTTC
>TRBV6-5|.|.|TRBJ2-3
CASSIRKGETQYF
TGTGCCAGCAGTATCCGAAAGGGAGAAACGCAGTATTTT
>TRBV5-1|.|TRBD2|TRBJ2-2
CASSARSGTSGSGELFF
TGCGCCAGCAGCGCCCGATCCGGGACTAGCGGGTCCGGGGAGCTGTTTTTT
>TRBV29-1|.|TRBD1|TRBJ2-1
CSVGRGPNEQFF
TGCAGCGTTGGAAGGGGGCCAAATGAGCAGTTCTTC
>TRBV5-5|.|.|TRBJ2-5
CASSVVEETQYF
TGTGCCAGCAGCGTGGTGGAGGAAACCCAGTACTTC
>TRBV5-1|.|.|TRBJ1-2
CASSFSAGVGGYTF
TGCGCCAGCAGCTTTTCGGCAGGGGTGGGAGGCTACACCTTC
>TRBV6-6|once|.|TRBJ1-4
CASSYSSGRNEKLFF
TGTGCCAGCAGTTACTCGTCCGGGAGAAATGAAAAACTGTTTTTT
>TRBV5-1|.|TRBD1|TRBJ2-2
CASSLAGTGAGELFF
TGCGCCAGCAGCTTGGCCGGGACAGGGGCCGGGGAGCTGTTTTTT
>TRBV5-1|.|TRBD1|TRBJ2-1
CASRSGTGVGNEQFF
TGCGCCAGTCGTAGCGGGACAGGGGTGGGGAATGAGCAGTTCTTC
>TRBV5-6|.|.|TRBJ1-5
CASSLGGGNQPQHF
TGTGCCAGCAGCTTGGGCGGGGGCAATCAGCCCCAGCATTTT
>TRBV19|.|.|TRBJ2-5
CASSRTLLLDRQETQYF
TGTGCCAGTAGTCGGACCCTTCTTTTGGACAGACAAGAGACCCAGTACTTC
>TRBV29-1|few|TRBD1|TRBJ2-7
CSVEDPRQGGEQYF
TGCAGCGTTGAAGATCCCCGACAGGGGGGCGAGCAGTACTTC
>TRBV5-4|few|.|TRBJ1-1
CASTITGGWTNEAFF
TGTGCCAGCACCATAACGGGGGGATGGACTAATGAAGCTTTCTTT
>TRBV19|.|TRBD2|TRBJ2-5
CATPRWEGETQYF
TGTGCCACTCCCAGGTGGGAGGGTGAGACCCAGTACTTC
>TRBV18|.|TRBD1|TRBJ1-3
CASSPSQGAKNTIYF
TGTGCCAGCTCACCCTCACAGGGGGCGAAAAACACCATATATTTT
>TRBV10-3|.|TRBD2|TRBJ2-5
CAISESPGGETQYF
TGTGCCATCAGTGAGTCGCCCGGGGGGGAGACCCAGTACTTC
>TRBV5-4|.|.|TRBJ2-7
CASSLPRSYEQYF
TGTGCCAGCAGCTTGCCCAGGTCCTACGAGCAGTACTTC
>TRBV7-3|.|.|TRBJ2-1
CASSEETEVEQFF
TGTGCCAGCAGCGAGGAGACAGAGGTTGAGCAGTTCTTC
>TRBV7-9|.|.|TRBJ2-7
CASSLGQSVGGQYF
TGTGCCAGCAGCTTAGGCCAATCGGTCGGTGGTCAGTACTTC
>TRBV6-1|.|.|TRBJ2-2
CASSEVRNTGELFF
TGTGCCAGCAGTGAAGTCAGAAACACCGGGGAGCTGTTTTTT
>TRBV10-3|once|TRBD1|TRBJ1-1
CAISESGQGGTEAFF
TGTGCCATCAGTGAGAGTGGACAGGGCGGCACTGAAGCTTTCTTT
>TRBV19|.|.|TRBJ1-1
CASSMGGTEAFF
TGTGCCAGTAGCATGGGGGGCACTGAAGCTTTCTTT
>TRBV11-3|.|TRBD2|TRBJ2-1
CASSLGPSGERNEQFF
TGTGCCAGCAGCTTAGGACCCAGCGGGGAACGCAATGAGCAGTTCTTC
>TRBV5-4|.|TRBD2|TRBJ2-2
CASSLAAGGTFRELFF
TGTGCCAGCAGCTTGGCCGCGGGGGGGACCTTCCGGGAGCTGTTTTTT
>TRBV27|.|TRBD1|TRBJ2-1
CASRSGTGVNEQFF
TGTGCCAGCAGAAGCGGGACAGGGGTGAATGAGCAGTTCTTC
>TRBV19|few|TRBD1|TRBJ1-1
CASRQGTQNTEAFF
TGTGCCAGTAGACAGGGGACGCAGAACACTGAAGCTTTCTTT
>TRBV5-1|few|.|TRBJ2-1
CASSYPAAAEQFF
TGCGCCAGCAGCTACCCTGCGGCGGCAGAGCAGTTCTTC
>TRBV11-2|.|.|TRBJ1-3
CASSLTGSGNTIYF
TGTGCCAGCAGCTTAACAGGGTCTGGAAACACCATATATTTT
>TRBV4-2|.|.|TRBJ2-6
CASSPVRASGANVLTF
TGTGCCAGCAGCCCAGTCAGGGCCTCTGGGGCCAACGTCCTGACTTTC
>TRBV15|once|TRBD1|TRBJ1-3
CATSGGGRDRLAGNTIYF
TGTGCCACCAGTGGGGGAGGGAGGGACAGGCTTGCTGGAAACACCATATATTTT
>TRBV19|.|TRBD2|TRBJ2-5
CASSIGDRSSGTKETQYF
TGTGCCAGTAGTATTGGTGATAGATCTAGCGGTACTAAAGAGACCCAGTACTTC
>TRBV10-3|.|.|TRBJ1-2
CAISVGGILNYGYTF
TGTGCCATCAGTGTGGGAGGGATTCTTAACTATGGCTACACCTTC
>TRBV6-5|.|.|TRBJ2-2
CASSYDGYSGELFF
TGTGCCAGCAGTTACGACGGGTATAGCGGGGAGCTGTTTTTT
>TRBV6-1|.|.|TRBJ1-5
CASSEWGRENQPQHF
TGTGCCAGCAGTGAGTGGGGGAGGGAAAATCAGCCCCAGCATTTT
>TRBV19|.|TRBD1|TRBJ2-1
CASSPTGGSYNEQFF
TGTGCCAGTAGTCCCACAGGGGGGTCCTACAATGAGCAGTTCTTC
>TRBV7-3|.|.|TRBJ2-7
CASSLTGASYEQYF
TGTGCCAGCAGCTTAACGGGAGCTAGCTACGAGCAGTACTTC
>TRBV6-1|few|.|TRBJ1-2
CASSETGLRSYGYTF
TGTGCCAGCAGTGAGACGGGTTTACGGAGCTATGGCTACACCTTC
>TRBV10-1|few|TRBD1|TRBJ1-2
CASSTHRGQVNYGYTF
TGCGCCAGCAGTACACACAGGGGACAGGTCAACTATGGCTACACCTTC
>TRBV7-9|.|.|TRBJ1-1
CASSHPQGGAGTEAFF
TGTGCCAGCAGCCACCCCCAGGGAGGCGCGGGGACTGAAGCTTTCTTT
>TRBV7-8|.|.|TRBJ1-2
CASSWGPRPSKLGYTF
TGTGCCAGCAGCTGGGGGCCCAGGCCCTCAAAGCTCGGCTACACCTTC
>TRBV2|.|TRBD1|TRBJ1-4
CASTMDRGGEKLFF
TGTGCCAGCACTATGGACAGGGGAGGTGAAAAACTGTTTTTT
>TRBV7-9|few|.|TRBJ1-4
CASSPTGTSNEKLFF
TGTGCCAGCAGCCCGACCGGGACAAGTAATGAAAAACTGTTTTTT
>TRBV11-2|.|TRBD2|TRBJ2-5
CASSLAMVGGNQRTQYF
TGTGCCAGCAGCCTGGCCATGGTGGGAGGGAATCAGAGGACCCAGTACTTC
>TRBV5-4|.|TRBD1|TRBJ2-5
CASSVDRGSIETQYF
TGTGCCAGCAGCGTGGACAGGGGGAGTATAGAGACCCAGTACTTC
>TRBV14|once|.|TRBJ1-2
CASSQVSVNYGYTF
TGTGCCAGCAGCCAAGTCTCCGTTAACTATGGCTACACCTTC
>TRBV5-4|few|TRBD2|TRBJ2-7
CASSPSRGSGSFEQYF
TGTGCCAGCAGCCCTTCTCGGGGTAGCGGGAGTTTCGAGCAGTACTTC
>TRBV19|many|TRBD2|TRBJ2-1
CASSPPTSARQFF
TGTGCCAGTAGTCCACCGACTAGCGCTCGGCAGTTCTTC